This TCR beta chain was sequenced for a study of CD8 T cells in ankylosing spondylitis. TCRdb re-analysed the 5' RACE reads in MiXCR, keeping a single row per CDR3 protein. The sample gives some 54,000 distinct CDR3 sequences, roughly 7.3% of which show up once; around 8.5% is in the top ten. This clonotype was detected a few times. CDR1 is SGHTA, CDR2 FQGNSA, per germline. There are 16 residues in the CDR3. Germline trimming cut 1 base from V and 6 bases from J; bases unmatched to any gene: 4. Material: blood, either unsorted or a sorted T cell fraction (not recorded which). This sequence originates from a female donor with ankylosing spondylitis or in good health (not recorded which). V usage is TRBV7-2 and J usage is TRBJ2-1, with TRBD2 matching over 12 bases. CDR3: CASSLVASGGANEQFF. CDR3 bases: TGTGCCAGCAGCTTAGTTGCTAGCGGGGGGGCCAATGAGCAGTTCTTC.